These 27 T cell receptor beta chains originate from one sample sequenced in a study of regulatory T cells in long-lasting Graves disease. TCR beta libraries were built with iRepertoire HTBI primers and Arm-PCR of CDR3 regions. TCRdb used MiXCR to reprocess the multiplex PCR reads, holding one entry per CDR3 protein. The top ten hold 42% of the sample, which has 600,000 to 800,000 distinct CDR3 sequences, about 32% seen once. Time point given: persistent/refractory GD, antithyroid drugs over 5 years with positive TRAb. Extracted PBMC RNA gave rise to the TCR library. Sequenced material: peripheral blood mononuclear cells (PBMCs), taken when the disease was refractory, from a patient treated with antithyroid drugs. The source is a female donor with Graves disease.

The CDR3 is CASSFYPAIVFYEQYF. The DNA of the CDR3 is TGTGCCAGCAGTTTTTATCCAGCCATTGTTTTCTACGAGCAGTACTTC. The chain joins TRBV27 to TRBJ2-7; D ambiguous. This CDR3 contains 16 residues. V was clipped by 3 bases and J by 3 bases, with 18 bases between them. Germline V gives CDR1 MNHEY, CDR2 SMNVEV (reference sequence).

This clonotype was detected only a few times. The chain's CDR3 is CASVGRYNQPQHF. The CDR3 DNA follows: TGTGCCAGCGTGGGGAGGTACAATCAGCCCCAGCATTTT. This rearrangement joins TRBV12-3 or TRBV12-4 to TRBJ1-5; no clear D. The CDR3 spans 13 residues. V was trimmed by 8 bases and J by 3 bases, leaving 11 bases between them.

This clonotype was seen a few times. The V and J genes are TRBV5-1 and TRBJ2-2, with TRBD2 matching over 8 bases. The V gene's germline CDR1 is SGHRS and CDR2 YFSETQ. The CDR3 runs to 17 residues. The V segment lost 0 bases and the J segment 4 bases; nucleotides outside the gene matches: 8. The CDR3 nucleotides read TGCGCCAGCAGCTTGGCCGGCGGGGGGCTGGCCACCGGGGAGCTGTTTTTT. Translating it yields CASSLAGGGLATGELFF. Full variable domain (outside the CDR3, taken from reference TRBV5-1 and TRBJ2-2): KAGVTQTPRYLIKTRGQQVTLSCSPISGHRSVSWYQQTPGQGLQFLFEYFSETQRNKGNFPGRFSGRQFSNSRSEMNVSTLELGDSALYLCASSLAGGGLATGELFFGEGSRLTVL.

The chain combines TRBV6-1 with TRBJ2-7, with 9 bases lining up with TRBD2. Germline V CDR1 and CDR2: MNHNS, SASEGT. The CDR3 totals 16 residues. The J segment lost 2 bases and the V segment lost 1 base, leaving 6 bases of the junction unmatched. CDR3 DNA sequence: TGTGCCAGCAGTGAAGGGGCTAGCGGGACGCCCTACGAGCAGTACTTC. This codes for CASSEGASGTPYEQYF.

This clonotype was detected a few times. The V and J genes are TRBV20-1 and TRBJ1-5; D unresolved. Between the trimmed V and J ends, which lost 0 bases and 6 bases, there was a span of 3 bases. This CDR3 is 11 amino acids long. Looked up from germline, CDR1 is DFQATT and CDR2 is SNEGSKA (reference sequence). CDR3 residues: CSARDGQPQHF. CDR3 DNA: TGCAGTGCTAGAGATGGTCAGCCCCAGCATTTT.

The chain combines TRBV12-3 or TRBV12-4 with TRBJ1-1; 8 positions agree with TRBD1. The ends lost 5 bases at V and 2 bases at J; junction bases unmatched: 10. The CDR3 contains 16 residues. The CDR3, as DNA: TGTGCCAGCAGTCCGGATACAGGGGGTGTTAACACTGAAGCTTTCTTT. This sequence encodes CASSPDTGGVNTEAFF.

This clonotype was counted a few times. The genes are TRBV20-1 and TRBJ1-5; tentative D call: TRBD1 (6 bases). The CDR3 is 15 amino acids. Germline CDR1 and CDR2: DFQATT and SNEGSKA (reference sequence). Trimming shortened V by 3 bases and J by 5 bases, and 17 bases separated the two germline ends. The CDR3 bases are TGCAGTGCTAGGGGGGGGGGCGGTAATTATCAGCCCCAGCATTTT. Its translation is CSARGGGGNYQPQHF.

This clonotype showed up just a few times. The chain is built from TRBV12-5 and TRBJ1-1; TRBD1 matches at 10 bases. CDR3 length: 15 residues. Germline CDR1 LGHNT, CDR2 FRNRAP. V lost 0 bases to trimming and J lost 3 bases; unmatched junction nucleotides: 1. The CDR3 DNA follows: TGTGCTAGTGGTTTGGTGACAGGGGGCCACACTGAAGCTTTCTTT. Residues: CASGLVTGGHTEAFF.

This clonotype was picked up many times. The rearrangement uses TRBV7-9 and TRBJ1-5; D remains unclear. The length of the CDR3 is 12 residues. Germline CDR1 reads SEHNR; CDR2 reads FQNEAQ (reference sequence). Trimming removed 6 bases at V and 6 bases at J, with 9 bases between. The CDR3 loop is CASSLEGQPQHF. As DNA, the CDR3 is TGTGCCAGCAGTTTGGAGGGTCAGCCCCAGCATTTT.

This clonotype appeared a few times. V is TRBV29-1 and J is TRBJ1-2; 9 bases agree with TRBD1. The J segment lost 7 bases and the V segment lost 1 base, leaving 19 bases of the junction unmatched. This CDR3 contains 18 residues. Germline V gene data show CDR1 as SQVTM and CDR2 as ANQGSEA. The CDR3 DNA reads as TGCAGCGTTGAAGGGCCTGCACCCGGGACAGGGTTTATCTTTGGCTACACCTTC. Residues: CSVEGPAPGTGFIFGYTF.

The V gene is TRBV29-1, the J gene TRBJ1-2, with D possibly being TRBD1 (5 bases). The CDR3 covers 10 residues. In germline, CDR1 is SQVTM, CDR2 ANQGSEA. V lost 6 bases and J lost 7, with 9 bases in between. The CDR3 sequence: CSVGTVGYTF. DNA of the CDR3: TGCAGCGTGGGGACGGTTGGCTACACCTTC. Full variable domain (rest looked up from reference TRBV29-1 and TRBJ1-2): SAVISQKPSRDICQRGTSLTIQCQVDSQVTMMFWYRQQPGQSLTLIATANQGSEATYESGFVIDKFPISRPNLTFSTLTVSNMSPEDSSIYLCSVGTVGYTFGSGTRLTVV.

This clonotype was seen ten or more times. This chain uses TRBV11-2 with TRBJ1-1; D is unresolved. CDR1 SGHAT and CDR2 FQNNGV come from the germline V gene. There are 14 residues in the CDR3. V was cut by 1 base and J by 3 bases, with 9 bases left in between. DNA for the CDR3: TGTGCCAGCAGCTTAGTTCGGTTGGACACTGAAGCTTTCTTT. Translating it yields CASSLVRLDTEAFF. Together with reference TRBV11-2 and TRBJ1-1, the CDR3 gives the full variable domain: EAGVAQSPRYKIIEKRQSVAFWCNPISGHATLYWYQQILGQGPKLLIQFQNNGVVDDSQLPKDRFSAERLKGVDSTLKIQPAKLEDSAVYLCASSLVRLDTEAFFGQGTRLTVV.

Only a few counts were recorded for this clonotype. The CDR3 DNA follows: TGTGCCAGCAGCTTAAGCCAGTCCTACGAGCAGTACTTC. Amino acid sequence: CASSLSQSYEQYF. This chain uses TRBV7-2 with TRBJ2-7; D not certain. Looked up from germline, CDR1 is SGHTA and CDR2 is FQGNSA. Trimming removed 2 bases from V and 1 base from J, with 6 bases in between. This CDR3 comprises 13 residues.

In its sample, this clonotype was seen a few times. The rearrangement links TRBV6-1 to TRBJ1-1; D is unresolved. V lost 6 bases to trimming and J lost 7 bases, with 9 bases between them. This CDR3 spans 11 amino acids. Germline CDR1 MNHNS, CDR2 SASEGT. CDR3 residues: CASRVLDEAFF. The CDR3, as DNA: TGTGCCAGCAGGGTACTCGATGAAGCTTTCTTT.

Details on this clonotype: In this CDR3 the conserved last residue, phenylalanine or tryptophan, is missing, so a read error is likely. The rearrangement uses TRBV24-1 and TRBJ2-5, with D possibly TRBD2 on 6 matching bases. V lost 5 bases to trimming and J lost 5 bases, with 17 bases between them. CDR3 length: 15 amino acids. Germline V lookup: CDR1 KGHDR, CDR2 SFDVKD. In DNA form, the CDR3 reads TGTGCCACCAGTGTAACGGTTCGGGGGATTGAGACCCAGTACCTC. It specifies CATSVTVRGIETQYL.

This clonotype was seen many times. V is TRBV12-3 or TRBV12-4 and J is TRBJ1-1, with D perhaps matching TRBD1 (5 bases). The CDR3 length is 15 residues. Trimming pared 0 bases from V and 5 bases from J, leaving 13 bases between. The DNA for the CDR3 is TGTGCCAGCAGTTTAGCGCTGGGGGGAGGGACTGAAGCTTTCTTT. It translates to CASSLALGGGTEAFF.

There are many counts of this clonotype. V usage is TRBV2 and J usage is TRBJ1-2; maybe TRBD1 (6 bases). V was cut by 3 bases and J by 3 bases, with 11 bases left in between. Germline loops: CDR1 SNHLY, CDR2 FYNNEI. This CDR3 spans 14 amino acids. CDR3 sequence reads: CASSEGGSDYGYTF. The CDR3 region has the DNA TGTGCCAGCAGTGAGGGGGGCTCGGACTATGGCTACACCTTC.

V usage is TRBV18 and J usage is TRBJ1-3, with D uncertain. Per germline, CDR1 KGHSH and CDR2 LQKENI. This CDR3 comprises 14 residues. With 3 bases removed from V and 1 base from J, the gap between germline ends came to 7 bases. Here the CDR3 DNA reads TGTGCCAGCTCACCGTTCGATTCTGGAAACACCATATATTTT. As protein: CASSPFDSGNTIYF.

This clonotype has ten or more counts. The chain links TRBV13 to TRBJ1-1; 9 nucleotides line up with TRBD1. CDR1 PRHDT and CDR2 FYEKMQ come from the germline V gene (reference sequence). The CDR3 length is 16 residues. V lost 3 bases and J lost 1; bases outside the gene matches: 6. CDR3 nucleotide sequence: TGTGCCAGCAGCTTCCAAGGGACAGGGCCGAACACTGAAGCTTTCTTT. It specifies CASSFQGTGPNTEAFF. The entire variable domain, with the rest obtained from reference TRBV13 and TRBJ1-1, is as follows: AAGVIQSPRHLIKEKRETATLKCYPIPRHDTVYWYQQGPGQDPQFLISFYEKMQSDKGSIPDRFSAQQFSDYHSELNMSSLELGDSALYFCASSFQGTGPNTEAFFGQGTRLTVV.

V gene TRBV28 combines with J gene TRBJ2-3, with a tentative D call TRBD2 (6 bases). The CDR3 is 16 amino acids. Germline loops: CDR1 MDHEN, CDR2 SYDVKM. Trimming removed 2 bases from V and 4 bases from J, with 16 bases in between. The DNA for the CDR3 is TGTGCCAGCAGTTTAGTGCAGCAGGGAGGTTCAGATACGCAGTATTTT. This codes for CASSLVQQGGSDTQYF.

The chain uses TRBV13 and TRBJ1-1, with D unclear. The CDR3 sequence is 13 residues long. The germline V and J ends were trimmed by 6 bases and 1 base, with 9 bases remaining between them. Germline V CDR1 and CDR2: PRHDT, FYEKMQ (reference sequence). CDR3 nucleotide sequence: TGTGCCAGCAGGGGCCGGTGGAACACTGAAGCTTTCTTT. It yields the protein CASRGRWNTEAFF.

As to this clonotype: This CDR3 is missing its conserved last phenylalanine or tryptophan, likely due to a read error. The chain has TRBV6-1 and TRBJ2-5, with D tentatively TRBD1 (6 bases). The germline CDR1 and CDR2 sequences are MNHNS and SASEGT. Trimming took 6 bases from V and 2 from J, leaving 7 bases between them. This CDR3 has 12 amino acids. CDR3 bases: TGTGCCAGCAGGGACAGTCAAGAGACCCAGTACCTC. As protein: CASRDSQETQYL.

The table lists this clonotype with a few counts. The V gene is TRBV27, the J gene TRBJ1-1; 10 bases are shared with TRBD1. The CDR3 sequence is 17 residues long. Trimming at V came to 4 bases and at J to 0 bases, leaving 8 bases not matched to a gene. The germline V gene has CDR1 MNHEY and CDR2 SMNVEV (reference sequence). CDR3 sequence reads: CASSSDRGLGVNTEAFF. CDR3 coding DNA: TGTGCCAGCAGTTCCGACAGGGGGCTAGGGGTGAACACTGAAGCTTTCTTT.

On this clonotype: One end of the junction varies from germline; a read error may be responsible. The chain couples TRBV6-1 to TRBJ2-7; D is unresolved. Germline CDR1 reads MNHNS; CDR2 reads SASEGT. This CDR3 region has 15 residues. The CDR3 spells CAGSEVAESSYEQYF. The CDR3 DNA is TGTGCCGGCAGTGAAGTCGCGGAGAGCTCCTACGAGCAGTACTTC.

J is TRBJ2-4 and V is TRBV28; D uncertain. The tail of the sequence fits TRBJ1-2 better, so the J call may be wrong. Germline CDR1 reads MDHEN; CDR2 reads SYDVKM. The CDR3 totals 14 residues. The CDR3: CASSPTGPQYGYTF. The DNA of the CDR3 is TGTGCCAGCAGTCCGACCGGGCCCCAGTATGGCTACACCTTC.

This clonotype was counted between two and nine times. The chain recombines TRBV6-9 with TRBJ1-5; 7 nucleotides agree with TRBD1. The CDR3 has 19 residues. Germline V lookup: CDR1 MNHGY, CDR2 SVAAGI. With 3 bases clipped from V and 1 base from J, the junction kept 15 bases outside the gene matches. The CDR3 DNA reads TGTGCCAGCAGTTACGTCGGGACAGCGGGGGTTTGGAGCAATCAGCCCCAGCATTTT. Translation gives CASSYVGTAGVWSNQPQHF.

This clonotype turned up a few times. This chain joins TRBV27 and TRBJ2-1; D possibly corresponds to TRBD2 (6 bases). V lost 4 bases to trimming and J lost 3 bases, with 13 bases between them. The germline V gene has CDR1 MNHEY and CDR2 SMNVEV (reference sequence). This CDR3 is 15 amino acids long. Here the CDR3 reads CASSSLRDFYNEQFF. For the CDR3, the DNA is TGTGCCAGCAGTTCCCTCCGGGACTTCTACAATGAGCAGTTCTTC.